This T cell receptor beta chain stems from a study of Ad26.COV2.S vaccination and SARS-CoV-2 variants. At the level of the study: Intramuscular Ad26.COV2.S doses were given once or twice, 56 days apart.

V was trimmed by 4 bases and J by 2 bases, leaving 6 bases between them. This CDR3 is 12 amino acids long. Sequencing used immunoSEQ multiplex PCR; TCRdb keeps in-frame clones, though not all of them. In the table there are hundreds of thousands of clones, about 87% of which are singletons. As to this clone: The antigen is undetermined.

Noted treatment: around 19 received Ad26.COV2.S at low or high dose, single or two shots; roughly 5 received placebo; per-sample allocation not given. Material that was analyzed had been drawn on day 63 after the first vaccine or placebo injection. Broader study findings: Vaccine recipients showed a spike-specific TCR breadth that was higher than in placebo recipients. Reported post-vaccination CD8+ and CD4+ T cell responses to spike showed substantial breadth.

The gene calls are TRBV12-3 or TRBV12-4 and TRBJ2-7, with D hard to call. The sequence derives from a person aged 18-65 years who received the Ad26.COV2.S COVID-19 vaccine or a placebo. The sequences come from peripheral blood, collected in a trial of Ad26.COV2.S vaccine versus placebo. In nucleotides, the CDR3 is TGTGCCAGCAGTTCAAGTCCCTACGAGCAGTACTTC. This sequence encodes CASSSSPYEQYF.